This T cell receptor (beta chain) appears in the sequencing data of a study of T-cell reconstitution after alpha-beta-depleted transplantation in children. Whole-study findings and limits: Elevated TCRbeta diversity at day 60 was traced, in some patients, to surviving recipient T cells and thymic progenitors. T-cell counts and diversity were attributed mostly to newly produced T cells one year after transplant.

The table lists this clonotype with many counts. Its antigen is as yet unknown. From germline, CDR1 is DFQATT and CDR2 SNEGSKA (reference sequence). With V trimmed by 2 bases and J by 3 bases, 8 bases remained unmatched. The CDR3 runs 15 residues. Unique molecular identifiers featured in how the TCRbeta library was prepared. From the PCR reads, TCRdb called clonotypes with MiXCR, one entry per CDR3 protein. Of roughly 790,000 distinct CDR3 sequences in the sample, roughly 16% were seen once. This clonotype was obtained from a male patient between 10 and 17 years old who had a stem cell transplant for acute lymphoblastic leukemia, so the T cells may come from the graft donor. This specimen was PBMCs, mostly from graft donor cells, taken 360 days after TCRalphabeta/CD19-depleted stem cell transplant. V usage is TRBV20-1 and J usage is TRBJ2-3; 7 nucleotides agree with TRBD2. The CDR3 region has the DNA TGCAGTGCTAGATCGGCGGGAGCCCCGACAGATACGCAGTATTTT. Translating gives CSARSAGAPTDTQYF.